This note documents a single T cell receptor beta chain sequence. Its antigen remains unidentified. Treatment given: around 19 received Ad26.COV2.S at low or high dose, single or two shots; five or six received placebo; per-sample allocation not given. Samples analyzed were those drawn on day 63 after the first vaccine or placebo injection. Within Boston, the person who donated was an adult of 18-55 years. It was Wuhan-strain SARS-CoV-2 spike that the Ad26 vaccine vector expressed. This record comes from a study of Ad26.COV2.S vaccination and SARS-CoV-2 variants. Overall study context: Intramuscularly, Ad26.COV2.S was given either once or twice, 56 days apart.

V shed 1 base and J 0 bases; nucleotides not matched to a gene: 10. The CDR3 runs to 19 residues. Germline CDR1 SGHDT, CDR2 YYEEEE. The protocol was immunoSEQ multiplex PCR, while the TCRdb copy is restricted to in-frame clones and leaves out a portion. The sample consists of about 350,000 clones, about 89% of them appearing once. Findings and limits, study-wide: Vaccine recipients posted higher spike-specific TCR breadth than their placebo counterparts.

Specimen: peripheral blood, collected in a trial of Ad26.COV2.S vaccine versus placebo. This rearrangement joins TRBV5-6 to TRBJ2-3, with TRBD1 identical over 11 bases. This TCR was recovered from a person between 18 and 65 years old who received the Ad26.COV2.S COVID-19 vaccine or a placebo. The CDR3 DNA follows: TGTGCCAGCAGCTTGAGAGGACAGGGGGCACATGTTAGCACAGATACGCAGTATTTT. Encoded protein: CASSLRGQGAHVSTDTQYF.